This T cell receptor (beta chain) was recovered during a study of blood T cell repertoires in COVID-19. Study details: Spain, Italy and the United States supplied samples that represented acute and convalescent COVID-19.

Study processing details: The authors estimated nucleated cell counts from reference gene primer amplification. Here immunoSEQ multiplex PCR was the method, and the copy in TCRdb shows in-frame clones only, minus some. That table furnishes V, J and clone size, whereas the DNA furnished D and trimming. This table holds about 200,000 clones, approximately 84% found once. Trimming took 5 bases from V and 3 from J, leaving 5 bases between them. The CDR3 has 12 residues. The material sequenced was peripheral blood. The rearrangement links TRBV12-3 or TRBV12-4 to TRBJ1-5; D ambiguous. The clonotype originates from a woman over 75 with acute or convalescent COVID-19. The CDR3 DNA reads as TGTGCCAGCAGTCCCCTCAATCAGCCCCAGCATTTT. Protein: CASSPLNQPQHF.